The TCR gamma chain under discussion was sequenced for a study of human gamma delta and Vdelta1 T cells listed by TCRdb under 2018. For context, the study as a whole: Delta One T cells, Vd1+ gamma-delta T cells, were investigated in the study as cytotoxic effectors against acute myeloid leukemia.

The paper as a whole reports these results and caveats: Polyclonality and broad cytotoxic targeting of acute myeloid leukemia were reported for Delta One T cells.

Details on this clone: The specificity of this receptor is unknown. The record has no base qualities; no much larger clone is one base away.

The library was generated by PCR. This sample was sequenced with an Illumina MiSeq. After TCRdb called clones again from the public reads with CATT, rows with identical DNA were merged. This sample gives 4,000 to 5,000 gamma-chain clones in total; about 30% of them show up just once. The ten top clones hold just under 3% of the sample. The CDR3 contains 10 residues, cysteine and phenylalanine counted. Only the CDR3 DNA stays, 30 bases, in frame from base 1. The germline V gene provides CDR1 VENAVY and CDR2 YDSYNSRV. The germline V and J ends show losses of 2 bases and 11 bases respectively, and no gene match explains 3 bases of the junction.

Sequencing was performed on Vdelta1 gamma-delta T cells from blood grown in culture (DOT cells). The cell subset or site label corresponds to: Delta One T cells, in vitro expanded/differentiated Vd1+ gamma-delta T cells. The source of this sequence is a human donor in good health. The sequence joins TRGV8 to TRGJ1 or TRGJ2. The CDR3 reads as follows: CATWDIEKLF. The nucleotides are TGTGCCACCTGGGATATCGAGAAACTCTTT.